The 11 T cell receptor beta chains below were found in one sample sequenced in a study of post-analysis software for immune sequencing data (dated by TCRdb to about 2015). Broad study findings and their caveats: Significantly higher frequencies in patients than in controls were found for about five TRBV segments, including TRBV5-6, TRBV5-1 and TRBV20-1.

Library construction relied on PCR. Sequencing used an Illumina HiSeq 2500. To reduce PCR and sequencing biases, unique molecular identifiers were incorporated into the TCR beta cDNA libraries. TCRdb reanalyzed the raw reads on its own, using fastp at Q25 for trimming and MiXCR for clone calling, and kept in-frame beta chains. Rows are combined by CDR3 protein, so each entry shows the most common genes and DNA. This sample has roughly 800,000 distinct CDR3 sequences in its table, and roughly 27% of those were observed once. The top ten hold around 0.56% of the sample. The antigens of these receptors remain unknown. Input material: blood. These receptors all come from a girl under 18 with multiple sclerosis.

V is TRBV7-2 and J is TRBJ2-7; 9 bases are shared with TRBD1. CDR1 is SGHTA, CDR2 FQGNSA, per germline. The CDR3 spans 14 residues. The V and J ends lost 3 bases and 3 bases, in that order; junction bases with no gene match: 3. The DNA for the CDR3 is TGTGCCAGCAGCTTCCGGGACAGGGTCTACGAGCAGTACTTC. This codes for CASSFRDRVYEQYF.

This chain joins TRBV28 and TRBJ2-7; 7 positions match TRBD1. V lost 6 bases to trimming and J lost 2 bases; unmatched junction nucleotides: 7. The germline CDR1 and CDR2 sequences are MDHEN and SYDVKM. This CDR3 has 14 residues. The CDR3 protein is CASRPPGQTYEQYF. For the CDR3, the DNA is TGTGCCAGCAGACCCCCGGGACAGACCTACGAGCAGTACTTC.

The V gene is TRBV9, the J gene TRBJ1-1, with 9 bases lining up with TRBD1. The CDR3 extends over 15 amino acids. From germline, CDR1 is SGDLS and CDR2 YYNGEE. The J segment lost 5 bases and the V segment lost 2 bases, leaving 7 bases of the junction unmatched. The DNA for the CDR3 is TGTGCCAGCAGCGTCTCCGGGACAGGGTATACTGAAGCTTTCTTT. This translates into CASSVSGTGYTEAFF.

The chain has TRBV29-1 and TRBJ1-1; D may be TRBD1 (6 bases). The germline gives CDR1 SQVTM, CDR2 ANQGSEA. With 7 bases removed from V and 2 bases from J, the gap between germline ends came to 14 bases. The CDR3 spans 13 residues. The DNA of the CDR3 is TGCAGCGGTGAGACAGGAATAAACACTGAAGCTTTCTTT. Amino acid sequence: CSGETGINTEAFF.

The rearrangement links TRBV29-1 to TRBJ1-2; TRBD1 might be the D (5 bases). The germline V and J ends were trimmed by 4 bases and 3 bases, with 15 bases remaining between them. CDR3 length: 14 amino acids. The germline V gene encodes CDR1 SQVTM and CDR2 ANQGSEA. The CDR3 is CSVVDSFSYYGYTF. CDR3 sequence (DNA): TGCAGCGTTGTCGACAGTTTTAGTTACTATGGCTACACCTTC.

V and J are TRBV20-1 and TRBJ2-5, with TRBD2 matching 7 bases. The J call could be wrong; TRBJ2-7 is a better fit for the DNA end. Germline CDR1 and CDR2: DFQATT and SNEGSKA (reference sequence). This CDR3 spans 15 amino acids. In DNA form, the CDR3 reads TGCAGTGCTAGTCGCGGTATGCGCGGGAGTGACGAGCAGTACTTC. This gives the protein CSASRGMRGSDEQYF.

This clonotype was counted at least ten times. The chain employs TRBV20-1 and TRBJ1-2, with a weak D call TRBD1 (6 bases). V lost 3 bases and J 6 bases, leaving 14 bases between the germline ends. There are 13 residues in the CDR3. CDR1 and CDR2 from the germline V gene are DFQATT and SNEGSKA (reference sequence). The CDR3 nucleotides read TGCAGTGCTAGGTCGGGGGGCGTCGATGGCTACACCTTC. Its translation: CSARSGGVDGYTF.

This clonotype was found many times. The J gene is TRBJ2-6, the V gene TRBV5-5; D gene ambiguous. The CDR3 consists of 16 residues. Deletions cut 1 base from V and 0 bases from J, with 8 bases between. From germline, CDR1 is SGHKS and CDR2 YYEKEE (reference sequence). The CDR3 protein is CASSLTPSSGANVLTF. CDR3 nucleotides: TGTGCCAGCAGCTTGACTCCGAGCTCTGGGGCCAACGTCCTGACTTTC.

This clonotype was counted only a few times. The V gene is TRBV27, the J gene TRBJ1-2; D perhaps matches TRBD1 (5 bases). Trimming took off 6 bases at V and 7 bases at J, with 12 bases between the two ends. In germline, CDR1 is MNHEY, CDR2 SMNVEV (reference sequence). The CDR3 extends over 12 amino acids. The CDR3 is CASSQGTSGYTF. In DNA form, the CDR3 reads TGTGCCAGCAGCCAGGGTACCAGTGGCTACACCTTC.

This clonotype has only a few counts. The chain carries TRBV20-1 and TRBJ1-2; D ambiguous. CDR1 and CDR2 from the germline V gene are DFQATT and SNEGSKA (reference sequence). The CDR3 contains 14 residues. V dropped 7 bases and J dropped 4 bases, with 19 bases sitting between them. The CDR3 is CSVFLGGWGYGYTF. The DNA of the CDR3 is TGCAGTGTTTTCCTAGGCGGTTGGGGCTATGGCTACACCTTC.

The table lists this clonotype with a few counts. V is TRBV7-2 and J is TRBJ1-1; D remains ambiguous. The germline V gene encodes CDR1 SGHTA and CDR2 FQGNSA. This CDR3 is built from 12 residues. V was cut by 1 base and J by 10 bases, with 10 bases left in between. This CDR3 reads CASSLVGMGAFF. The CDR3 region has the DNA TGTGCCAGCAGCTTAGTAGGGATGGGAGCTTTCTTT.